This T cell receptor beta chain was obtained from a study of blood T cell repertoires in COVID-19. Study in general: Spain, Italy and the United States supplied samples that represented acute and convalescent COVID-19.

The CDR3 has 14 residues. With 6 bases clipped from V and 1 base from J, the junction kept 3 bases outside the gene matches. The germline V gene encodes CDR1 LGHNT and CDR2 FRNRAP. A Seattle source enrolled patients during active infection and followed them longitudinally. Sequencing was performed with immunoSEQ multiplex PCR; in TCRdb, only in-frame clones are kept and a portion is missing. The sample contains about 150,000 clones, about 85% of which appear only once. The source of this sequence is an elderly woman with COVID-19, enrolled during active disease. The chain is built from TRBV12-5 and TRBJ1-1; 9 bases agree with TRBD1. Sequenced input: peripheral blood. CDR3 DNA sequence: TGTGCTAGTGGGGGGACAGGGACGAACACTGAAGCTTTCTTT. This gives the protein CASGGTGTNTEAFF. The full variable domain, in which reference TRBV12-5 and TRBJ1-1 provide the parts outside the CDR3, is DARVTQTPRHKVTEMGQEVTMRCQPILGHNTVFWYRQTMMQGLELLAYFRNRAPLDDSGMPKDRFSAEMPDATLATLKIQPSEPRDSAVYFCASGGTGTNTEAFFGQGTRLTVV.